The 23 T cell receptor beta chains below were found in one sample sequenced in a study of beta chain features in type 1 diabetes. The study, taken as a whole, reports: Patients with Type 1 diabetes showed moderately but significantly shorter TCRB CDR3s in all four CD4+ subsets.

Expressed TCRB transcripts were sequenced because the isolated RNA had all been reverse transcribed beforehand. TCRdb's table, derived via immunoSEQ multiplex PCR, lists solely in-frame clones and lacks some. Seen here are approximately 170,000 clones, approximately 8% observed once, and the top ten hold roughly 1%. Their cognate antigens are unknown. The sequenced sample was central memory CD4+ T cells from blood. The receptors here all came from a woman in her thirties or forties with type 1 diabetes.

This clone came up a few times. Sequence at one end of the junction differs from germline and may be a read error. The gene calls are TRBV7-7 and TRBJ2-3; D perhaps matches TRBD2 (6 bases). CDR3 length equals 14 residues. Per germline, CDR1 SSHAT and CDR2 FNYEAQ (reference sequence). CDR3 coding DNA: TGTGCTAGCAGCTTGCAGGGAGGCGCAGATACGCAGTATTTT. Translated, it gives CASSLQGGADTQYF.

This clone was picked up a small number of times. The V call is TRBV20-1, the J call TRBJ1-1; 7 positions match TRBD1. The CDR3 runs 10 residues. Germline loops: CDR1 DFQATT, CDR2 SNEGSKA (reference sequence). Germline trimming cut 8 bases from V and 7 bases from J; bases unmatched to any gene: 4. The CDR3 DNA follows: TGCAGTTTGAACAGGGGTGAAGCTTTCTTT. Protein sequence: CSLNRGEAFF.

The chain's CDR3 is CASSVGLASEQYF. The CDR3 nucleotides read TGTGCCAGCAGCGTAGGACTAGCCTCCGAGCAGTACTTC. The chain uses TRBV9 and TRBJ2-7, with 7 positions matching TRBD2. J was trimmed by 6 bases and V by 0 bases; bases with no gene match: 3. The CDR3 runs to 13 residues. Germline V gives CDR1 SGDLS, CDR2 YYNGEE.

In this sample, this clone turned up a few times. V gene TRBV6-6 combines with J gene TRBJ1-2; D possibly corresponds to TRBD1 (5 bases). Trimming pared 6 bases from V and 5 bases from J, leaving 13 bases between. Germline CDR1 and CDR2: MNHNY and SVGAGI (reference sequence). The CDR3 is made up of 13 amino acids. The CDR3 is CASRLRGRYGYTF. The CDR3, as DNA: TGTGCCAGCAGATTAAGGGGAAGATATGGCTACACCTTC.

This clone was counted between two and nine times. The rearrangement uses TRBV28 and TRBJ1-2; 8 nucleotides line up with TRBD1. V was clipped by 5 bases and J by 0 bases; unmatched bases: 14. The CDR3 is made up of 18 amino acids. Germline CDR1 reads MDHEN; CDR2 reads SYDVKM. The CDR3 sequence is CASSTRTGLGRTNYGYTF. The CDR3 DNA is TGTGCCAGCAGTACGAGGACAGGGTTGGGGAGAACTAACTATGGCTACACCTTC.

Ten or more counts support this clone. The chain combines TRBV15 with TRBJ1-4, with D possibly matching TRBD1 (5 bases). From germline, CDR1 is LNHNV and CDR2 YYDKDF (reference sequence). With 3 bases removed from V and 7 bases from J, the gap between germline ends came to 15 bases. This CDR3 spans 15 amino acids. The CDR3: CATSSLTGGAEKLFF. The DNA for the CDR3 is TGTGCCACCAGCAGTCTCACGGGGGGAGCTGAAAAACTGTTTTTT.

This chain joins TRBV19 and TRBJ2-5; 15 nucleotides align to TRBD2. The germline V gene has CDR1 LNHDA and CDR2 SQIVND (reference sequence). J lost 5 bases, V lost 7 bases, and 5 bases had no gene match. This CDR3 has 15 residues. CDR3 coding DNA: TGTGCCAGTAAAGGACTAGCGGGAGGGCCGGAGACCCAGTACTTC. It translates to CASKGLAGGPETQYF.

The sample holds a few counts of this clone. This rearrangement joins TRBV2 to TRBJ1-6; tentatively, D is TRBD1 (6 bases). This CDR3 has 18 residues. CDR1 SNHLY and CDR2 FYNNEI come from the germline V gene. Between the trimmed V and J ends, which lost 7 bases and 0 bases, there was a span of 19 bases. CDR3 sequence reads: CASMPDRRKSSYNSPLHF. CDR3 sequence (DNA): TGTGCCAGCATGCCAGACAGGCGAAAGAGCTCCTATAATTCACCCCTCCACTTT.

The J gene is TRBJ2-7, the V gene TRBV29-1; D is perhaps TRBD1 (5 bases). Deletions cut 2 bases from V and 2 bases from J, with 16 bases between. Germline-derived CDR1 and CDR2 are SQVTM and ANQGSEA. The CDR3 is 15 residues long. The CDR3: CSVESGARGAYEQYF. The CDR3, as DNA: TGCAGCGTTGAAAGTGGGGCCCGCGGAGCCTACGAGCAGTACTTC.

This clone has a handful of counts. The J gene is TRBJ2-1, the V gene TRBV5-4; 10 bases fit TRBD2. V dropped 0 bases and J dropped 10; count of bases not matched to a gene: 13. Germline values: CDR1 SGHNT, CDR2 YYREEE (reference sequence). The CDR3 runs 17 residues. DNA for the CDR3: TGTGCCAGCAGCTTGGGGGGTGGCCTAGCGGGAGTGAAGGAGCAGTTCTTC. It is translated as CASSLGGGLAGVKEQFF. Together with reference TRBV5-4 and TRBJ2-1, the CDR3 gives the full variable domain: ETGVTQSPTHLIKTRGQQVTLRCSSQSGHNTVSWYQQALGQGPQFIFQYYREEENGRGNFPPRFSGLQFPNYSSELNVNALELDDSALYLCASSLGGGLAGVKEQFFGPGTRLTVL.

V and J are TRBV7-9 and TRBJ1-5, with D hard to call. V lost 5 bases to trimming and J lost 6 bases, with 11 bases between them. This CDR3 contains 13 residues. Germline V gives CDR1 SEHNR, CDR2 FQNEAQ (reference sequence). In DNA, the CDR3 is TGTGCCAGCAGCCCTAGTGAAGGTCAGCCCCAGCATTTT. Residues: CASSPSEGQPQHF.

In its sample, this clone was seen a few times. The chain links TRBV2 to TRBJ2-5; D unclear. CDR3 length equals 11 residues. CDR1 and CDR2 from the germline V gene are SNHLY and FYNNEI. Trimming took off 3 bases at V and 12 bases at J, with 11 bases between the two ends. The CDR3 sequence: CASSEVRLEYF. As DNA, the CDR3 is TGTGCCAGCAGTGAGGTCCGCCTAGAGTACTTC.

This clone appeared a few times. V gene TRBV21-1 combines with J gene TRBJ2-5; the table calls TRBD1, which could not be checked here. TRBV21-1 corresponds to a pseudogene. The CDR3 runs 15 residues. The CDR3 DNA follows: TGTGCCAGCAGCAAAACACAGGGGGAGGGAGAGACCCAGTACTTC. Protein product: CASSKTQGEGETQYF.

The rearrangement uses TRBV7-9 and TRBJ2-2, with D maybe TRBD1 (6 bases). Trimming took off 4 bases at V and 5 bases at J, with 23 bases between the two ends. CDR1 is SEHNR and CDR2 is FQNEAQ in the germline V gene (reference sequence). The CDR3 has 18 amino acids. The CDR3 protein is CASSSRARDKRITGELFF. Written as DNA, the CDR3 is TGTGCCAGCAGCTCCCGAGCCCGGGACAAAAGGATAACCGGGGAGCTGTTTTTT.

In this sample, this clone turned up a few times. The gene calls are TRBV9 and TRBJ2-2; TRBD2 agrees at 8 bases. The CDR3 totals 15 residues. Germline trimming cut 3 bases from V and 5 bases from J; bases unmatched to any gene: 6. Germline CDR1 and CDR2: SGDLS and YYNGEE. CDR3 sequence: CASSDSGSGTGELFF. For the CDR3, the DNA is TGTGCCAGCAGCGACAGCGGGAGCGGGACCGGGGAGCTGTTTTTT. Full variable domain (missing parts from reference TRBV9 and TRBJ2-2): DSGVTQTPKHLITATGQRVTLRCSPRSGDLSVYWYQQSLDQGLQFLIQYYNGEERAKGNILERFSAQQFPDLHSELNLSSLELGDSALYFCASSDSGSGTGELFFGEGSRLTVL.

This clone was seen a few times. J is TRBJ2-1 and V is TRBV19; 9 bases are shared with TRBD2. There are 16 residues in the CDR3. The germline V gene has CDR1 LNHDA and CDR2 SQIVND (reference sequence). The V and J ends lost 3 bases and 6 bases, in that order; junction bases with no gene match: 9. CDR3 in amino acids: CASSILRASGTNEQFF. The CDR3 nucleotides are TGTGCCAGTAGTATCCTGAGGGCTAGCGGGACCAATGAGCAGTTCTTC.

This clone was observed many times. The gene calls are TRBV29-1 and TRBJ2-5; D may be TRBD1 (6 bases). Trimming took off 7 bases at V and 4 bases at J, with 16 bases between the two ends. This CDR3 has 13 amino acids. CDR1 is SQVTM, CDR2 ANQGSEA, per germline. This CDR3 reads CSGGAGVGETQYF. The CDR3 DNA sequence: TGCAGCGGGGGAGCAGGGGTAGGAGAGACCCAGTACTTC. The variable domain in full, completed from reference TRBV29-1 and TRBJ2-5, reads SAVISQKPSRDICQRGTSLTIQCQVDSQVTMMFWYRQQPGQSLTLIATANQGSEATYESGFVIDKFPISRPNLTFSTLTVSNMSPEDSSIYLCSGGAGVGETQYFGPGTRLLVL.

This rearrangement joins TRBV19 to TRBJ2-1; weak D call: TRBD2 (6 bases). This CDR3 spans 16 amino acids. Germline CDR1 and CDR2: LNHDA and SQIVND (reference sequence). V shed 0 bases and J shed 7 bases, with 16 bases lying between them. In nucleotides, the CDR3 is TGTGCCAGTAGTATAGATCATGTGGGGGGAAGAAATGAGCAGTTCTTC. It specifies CASSIDHVGGRNEQFF. The whole variable domain, remainder taken from reference TRBV19 and TRBJ2-1, is DGGITQSPKYLFRKEGQNVTLSCEQNLNHDAMYWYRQDPGQGLRLIYYSQIVNDFQKGDIAEGYSVSREKKESFPLTVTSAQKNPTAFYLCASSIDHVGGRNEQFFGPGTRLTVL.

This clone was observed a handful of times. The genes are TRBV27 and TRBJ2-1; 8 bases agree with TRBD1. V dropped 5 bases and J dropped 7; count of bases not matched to a gene: 13. Germline CDR1 MNHEY, CDR2 SMNVEV (reference sequence). The CDR3 is 16 amino acids. The CDR3 DNA reads as TGTGCCAGCAGTCTCCAGGGGGCACTCCGTTCGAATGAGCAGTTCTTC. Translating it yields CASSLQGALRSNEQFF.

DNA of the CDR3: TGTGCCAGCAGCCGCGACCGGGGGTTAAGTCAAGAGACCCAGTACTTC. It yields the protein CASSRDRGLSQETQYF. The gene calls are TRBV9 and TRBJ2-5; TRBD2 might be the D (6 bases). The CDR3 runs to 16 residues. Trimming took 4 bases from V and 2 from J, leaving 18 bases between them. Germline V gene data show CDR1 as SGDLS and CDR2 as YYNGEE.

This clone was seen only a few times. The chain has TRBV6-5 and TRBJ1-1; 10 bases map to TRBD1. The CDR3 contains 10 residues. With V trimmed by 10 bases and J by 11 bases, 4 bases remained unmatched. Germline assignment: CDR1 MNHEY and CDR2 SVGAGI. The CDR3 DNA reads as TGTGCCACCCGACAGGGGGCCGCTTTCTTT. It translates to CATRQGAAFF.

The rearrangement links TRBV27 to TRBJ1-6; 10 positions agree with TRBD1. This CDR3 region has 18 residues. CDR1 and CDR2 (germline): MNHEY, SMNVEV (reference sequence). Trimming took 4 bases from V and 1 from J; bases not matched to a gene: 7. CDR3 nucleotides: TGTGCCAGCAGTTGGACAGGGGGAATGACGTCCTATAATTCACCCCTCCACTTT. Translation: CASSWTGGMTSYNSPLHF.

Here the CDR3 reads CATSRHRGNQPQHF. The CDR3 nucleotides read TGTGCCACCAGCAGGCACAGGGGCAATCAGCCCCAGCATTTT. The chain recombines TRBV15 with TRBJ1-5; D might be TRBD1 (6 bases). V lost 3 bases and J 2 bases, leaving 8 bases between the germline ends. The CDR3 contains 14 residues. Germline V gene lookup returns CDR1 LNHNV and CDR2 YYDKDF (reference sequence).